The present entry profiles one TCR beta chain with its context. Its antigen remains unidentified. The CDR3 contains 14 residues. CDR1 is SNHLY and CDR2 is FYNNEI in the germline V gene. V shed 6 bases, J shed 2 bases, and the junction held 6 bases outside the gene matches. The PCR was carried out with 60 Vbeta primers and 13 Jbeta primers. Data came from immunoSEQ multiplex PCR; TCRdb stores just in-frame clones and leaves some out. Here the sample spans 150,000 to 180,000 clones, approximately 80% being singletons. The data were obtained in a study of cytomegalovirus exposure and HLA in healthy donors. Study-level points and caveats: Earlier analysis yielded a pattern in which most TCR beta V segments were productive about 90% or about 30% of the time.

This TCR was recovered from a woman aged 40 to 55 in good health and CMV-seropositive. Input material: PBMCs. The chain is built from TRBV2 and TRBJ2-5, with 7 bases identical to TRBD1. This CDR3 is CASRKGTDQETQYF. CDR3 nucleotides: TGTGCCAGCAGAAAAGGGACAGATCAAGAGACCCAGTACTTC.